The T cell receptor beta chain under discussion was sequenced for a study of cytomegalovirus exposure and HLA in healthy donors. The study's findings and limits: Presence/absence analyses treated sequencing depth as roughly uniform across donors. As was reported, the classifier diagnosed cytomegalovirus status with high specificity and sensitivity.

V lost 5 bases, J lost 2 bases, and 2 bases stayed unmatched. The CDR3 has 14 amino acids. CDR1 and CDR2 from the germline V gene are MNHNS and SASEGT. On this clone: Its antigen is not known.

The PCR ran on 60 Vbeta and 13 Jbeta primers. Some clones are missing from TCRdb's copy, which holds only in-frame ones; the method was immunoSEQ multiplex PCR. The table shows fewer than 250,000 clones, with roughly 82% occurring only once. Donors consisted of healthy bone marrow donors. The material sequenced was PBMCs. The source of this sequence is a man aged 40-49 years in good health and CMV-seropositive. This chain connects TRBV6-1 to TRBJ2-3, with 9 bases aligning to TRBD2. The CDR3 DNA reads TGTGCCAGCAGTAAGGGACTAGCCACAGATACGCAGTATTTT. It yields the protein CASSKGLATDTQYF.